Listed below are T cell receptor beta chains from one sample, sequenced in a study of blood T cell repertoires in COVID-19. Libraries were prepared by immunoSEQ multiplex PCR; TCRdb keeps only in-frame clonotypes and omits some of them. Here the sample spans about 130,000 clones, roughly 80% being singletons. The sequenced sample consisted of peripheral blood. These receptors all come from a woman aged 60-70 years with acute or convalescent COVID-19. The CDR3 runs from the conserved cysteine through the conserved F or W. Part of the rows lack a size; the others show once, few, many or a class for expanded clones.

CDR3 protein: CASSQDSRFKAFF
J gene: TRBJ1-1
V gene: TRBV3-1/TRBV3-2
clone size: .

CDR3 protein: CASSQDAGTSGRETQYF
J gene: TRBJ2-5
V gene: TRBV4-2
clone size: .

CDR3 protein: CASNAGQGVYEQYF
J gene: TRBJ2-7
V gene: TRBV5-8
clone size: .

CDR3 protein: CASSLDSATNEKLFF
J gene: TRBJ1-4
V gene: TRBV5-4
clone size: few

CDR3 protein: CASSVGTAGNTIYF
J gene: TRBJ1-3
V gene: TRBV7-6
clone size: .

CDR3 protein: CASSQDSLVYGYTF
J gene: TRBJ1-2
V gene: TRBV6-5
clone size: .

CDR3 protein: CASSLGAGGPSDTQYF
J gene: TRBJ2-3
V gene: TRBV5-6
clone size: .

CDR3 protein: CATSERGNTEAFF
J gene: TRBJ1-1
V gene: TRBV24-1
clone size: .

CDR3 protein: CASKVQGNQPQHF
J gene: TRBJ1-5
V gene: TRBV12-3/TRBV12-4
clone size: .

CDR3 protein: CASSQDRGTEAFF
J gene: TRBJ1-1
V gene: TRBV4-1
clone size: .

CDR3 protein: CASSTGYNEQFF
J gene: TRBJ2-1
V gene: TRBV19
clone size: .

CDR3 protein: CASSMGAGDTQYF
J gene: TRBJ2-3
V gene: TRBV5-1
clone size: .

CDR3 protein: CASSLTGVRADTQYF
J gene: TRBJ2-3
V gene: TRBV5-6
clone size: .

CDR3 protein: CASSPGGIMRELFF
J gene: TRBJ1-4
V gene: TRBV18
clone size: .

CDR3 protein: CASSLTGSGTEAFF
J gene: TRBJ1-1
V gene: TRBV5-1
clone size: .

CDR3 protein: CASSLDREVGFF
J gene: TRBJ1-1
V gene: TRBV5-1
clone size: .

CDR3 protein: CATSKSGGPKWYQETQYF
J gene: TRBJ2-5
V gene: TRBV24-1
clone size: .

CDR3 protein: CASSYGFEEQETQYF
J gene: TRBJ2-5
V gene: TRBV6-5
clone size: .

CDR3 protein: CASSLERIPLHF
J gene: TRBJ1-6
V gene: TRBV5-6
clone size: .

CDR3 protein: CAWSRDRSLYSNQPQHF
J gene: TRBJ1-5
V gene: TRBV30
clone size: .

CDR3 protein: CASSLGSESNTIYF
J gene: TRBJ1-3
V gene: TRBV5-1
clone size: .

CDR3 protein: CASSLKGDTEAFF
J gene: TRBJ1-1
V gene: TRBV2
clone size: few

CDR3 protein: CASSFDRGYGYTF
J gene: TRBJ1-2
V gene: TRBV11-2
clone size: .

CDR3 protein: CASSRRAITGVETQYF
J gene: TRBJ2-5
V gene: TRBV19
clone size: .

CDR3 protein: CASSSRTGSTDTQYF
J gene: TRBJ2-3
V gene: TRBV6-6
clone size: .

CDR3 protein: CASSTGQGKPTDTEAFF
J gene: TRBJ1-1
V gene: TRBV5-1
clone size: once